The text below deals with one T cell receptor beta chain. What it binds is unknown. The libraries were made with immunoSEQ v3. The method was immunoSEQ multiplex PCR; TCRdb's version includes in-frame clones alone and lacks a portion of them. The sample lists about 32,000 clones, roughly 69% occurring once. Per germline, CDR1 MNHEY and CDR2 SVGAGI. The trim removed 2 bases at V and 5 bases at J, leaving 9 bases unmatched. The CDR3 sequence is 15 residues long. This record belongs to a study of TIL therapy for anti-PD-1-resistant metastatic lung cancer. Time point: pre-treatment sample, taken before nivolumab and TIL therapy. Study-level findings and limits: TIL clonotype persistence in blood showed no apparent association with response.

The starting material was blood, obtained at baseline. The V and J genes are TRBV6-5 and TRBJ2-7, with 7 bases lining up with TRBD1. This clonotype was sampled from a woman aged 30 to 85 with non-small cell lung cancer. CDR3 bases: TGTGCCAGCAGTTACAGGGGGCGAGGGGGCGACGAGCAGTACTTC. As protein: CASSYRGRGGDEQYF.